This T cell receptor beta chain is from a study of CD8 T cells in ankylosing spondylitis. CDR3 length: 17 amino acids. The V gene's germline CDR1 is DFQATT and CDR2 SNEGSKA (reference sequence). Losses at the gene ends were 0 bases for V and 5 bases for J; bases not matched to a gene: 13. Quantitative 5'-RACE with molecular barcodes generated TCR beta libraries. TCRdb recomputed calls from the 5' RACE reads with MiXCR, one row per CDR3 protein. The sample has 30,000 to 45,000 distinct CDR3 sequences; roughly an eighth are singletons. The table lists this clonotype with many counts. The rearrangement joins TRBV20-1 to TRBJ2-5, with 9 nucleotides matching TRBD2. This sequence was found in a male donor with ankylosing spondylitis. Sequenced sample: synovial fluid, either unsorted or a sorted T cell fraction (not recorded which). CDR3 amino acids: CSARDLGGSGGVETQYF. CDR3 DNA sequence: TGCAGTGCTAGAGATCTAGGTGGTAGCGGGGGAGTGGAGACCCAGTACTTC.